The source of this T cell receptor beta chain is a study of post-analysis software for immune sequencing data. The TCR beta cDNA libraries contained unique molecular identifiers. TCRdb processed the PCR reads anew with MiXCR; each CDR3 protein has one entry. The repertoire holds almost 700,000 distinct CDR3 sequences, with around 64% as singletons. Whole-study results and caveats: The study found significantly lower normalized Chao1 diversity in multiple sclerosis patients than in controls. The five TRBV segments detected at higher frequency in patients than in controls included TRBV5-6, TRBV5-1 and TRBV20-1. Pronounced co-clustering by F measure was evident among identically batched samples.

In the case of this clonotype: Its specificity is unknown.

The CDR3 sequence is 12 residues long. Trimming stripped 4 bases from V and 11 bases from J, with 14 bases between. In germline, CDR1 is MNHEY, CDR2 SVGEGT. Sequencing used blood. The rearrangement uses TRBV6-2 or TRBV6-3 and TRBJ2-5, with D tentatively TRBD1 or TRBD2 (5 bases each). This TCR was recovered from a girl aged 2 to 9 with multiple sclerosis. The CDR3 loop reads CASSSSQGEQYF. CDR3 DNA: TGTGCCAGCAGTTCCTCTCAAGGGGAGCAGTACTTC.